This TCR beta chain was captured by sequencing in a study of vaccination and CD4 T cells after COVID-19. Overall study context: There were six male and four female convalescents, and two of them were Hispanic. Median draw time for post-COVID samples was over 100 days post-diagnosis (range 35 to 161). Each enrolled participant received a two-dose regimen of either BNT162b2 or mRNA-1273 vaccine.

Points from the study as a whole: Analysis of convalescent patients found that 304 of 307 vaccine-specific clones were spike mono-reactive.

Notes on this clonotype: The antigen remains unidentified.

The CDR3 runs 15 residues. Each CDR3 protein gets one entry after TCRdb re-called the PCR reads with MiXCR. The sample has approximately 14,000 distinct CDR3 sequences; 69% are singletons. The TCR sequence derives from a human donor who had recovered from COVID-19. The sequenced sample was CD4+ T cells from blood, obtained after SARS-CoV-2 vaccination. This chain joins TRBV21-1 and TRBJ2-2; the table calls TRBD1, which could not be checked here. TRBV21-1 is a documented pseudogene. The CDR3 coding sequence is TGTGCCAGCAGCAAAGGGGGGGGGTCACCCGGGGAGCTGTTTTTT. This sequence encodes CASSKGGGSPGELFF.